This T cell receptor beta chain emerged from a study of beta chain features in type 1 diabetes. Study conclusions and caveats: Fewer insertions but more deletions were seen at VDJ junctions in type 1 diabetes patients. Patients with Type 1 diabetes showed moderately but significantly shorter TCRB CDR3s in all four CD4+ subsets.

Germline values: CDR1 SEHNR, CDR2 FQNEAQ (reference sequence). The CDR3 loop spans 15 amino acids. V gave up 2 bases and J gave up 3 bases, with 14 bases separating them. This clone was observed a handful of times. Its specificity is not known. The study reverse transcribed the entire isolated RNA, so it sequenced expressed TCRB transcripts. Sequenced by immunoSEQ multiplex PCR; TCRdb stores in-frame clones only, minus some. The data show about 220,000 clones, with 11% seen just once and 1% to 1.5% held by the top ten. Sorting with CD45RO/CCR7/CD25/CD127/CD95/CD27 yielded naive, central memory, regulatory and stem-like memory CD4+ cells.

This chain links TRBV7-9 with TRBJ2-7; possibly TRBD1 or TRBD2 for D (5 bases each). The receptor comes from a young man in good health. The sequenced sample was central memory CD4+ T cells from blood. This CDR3 reads CASSLSGAWDYEQYF. The DNA of the CDR3 is TGTGCCAGCAGCTTATCCGGGGCCTGGGACTACGAGCAGTACTTC. The entire variable domain, with the rest obtained from reference TRBV7-9 and TRBJ2-7, is as follows: DTGVSQNPRHKITKRGQNVTFRCDPISEHNRLYWYRQTLGQGPEFLTYFQNEAQLEKSRLLSDRFSAERPKGSFSTLEIQRTEQGDSAMYLCASSLSGAWDYEQYFGPGTRLTVT.